The source of this T cell receptor beta chain is a study of cytomegalovirus exposure and HLA in healthy donors (dated by TCRdb to about 2017). Broadly, across the study: According to an earlier analysis of 450 to 650 of the donors, some 170 million T cells yielded 120 million or so unique TCR beta sequences and approximately 300 Gb of sequence data. Roughly 320 gigabases of sequencing data and around 85 million unique TCR sequences made up an early release that covered over 550 HLA-typed donors. Of the 350 to 400 genotyped donors, 65% to 90% fell in the genetic ancestry cluster associated with self-reported Caucasian donors. The study was designed to test whether signatures of past pathogen exposure could be identified by cataloging public T cell receptors. The study profiled the T cell repertoires of approximately 700 subjects by immunosequencing and related them to cytomegalovirus serostatus. Along with the roughly 610-subject first cohort, a separate validation cohort of over a hundred different subjects was used. To predict cytomegalovirus infection status, the study combined high-throughput TCR immunosequencing, statistical association of individual TCRs with disease status, and machine learning. To study patterns of TCR occurrence, a later analysis re-analyzed previously published TCR beta repertoires from 666 donors and added high-resolution HLA genotyping. Rather than using new phenotypic data, the later analysis identified candidate immune exposures from TCR beta sequences and from how often those sequences occurred across donors. An earlier analysis of 500 to 650 of the donors applied high-throughput TCR beta sequencing to assess whether each TCR beta V gene segment acted as functional or pseudogenic. Alongside the repertoire data, information on donor age, sex, ethnicity and CMV serostatus was compiled. A later genetic analysis took genome-wide SNP genotypes for about three fifths of the 666 donors and used that subset as a discovery cohort. Every repertoire in the discovery cohort had been generated on one and the same sequencing platform. HLA typing covered class I and class II loci at four-digit resolution. The number of donors typed differed by locus, with about 629-640 for A, B, C, DRB1 and DQB1, roughly 520 for DQA1, over 600 for DPA1, and some 440 for DPB1. Because of strong linkage in the cohort, roughly five DR-DQ haplotypes were treated as single units for association and clustering. Across around 400 genotyped donors of the cohort, an average of approximately 220,000 unique TCR beta nucleotide sequences per donor were sequenced, and roughly a sixth of those sequences were non-productive. Points the paper makes about the study in general: A later analysis found that TCR association rates varied across HLA loci, with DRB1 alleles showing the most associated TCRs and HLA-C alleles the fewest. A later analysis found that HLA-associated TCR beta chains were more clonally expanded and had lower generation probabilities than equally common non-associated chains. A few of the identified cytomegalovirus-associated TCR beta chains were confirmed in vitro to be specific for cytomegalovirus antigens. Because HLA typing was unavailable for some donors at each locus, only the typed subset was used in association tests. The 87-base-pair reads could not distinguish some IMGT-functional V segments, including TRBV6-2 and TRBV6-3, so those segments were excluded. A later analysis found that most CMV-associated TCR beta chains appeared HLA-restricted, with HLA associations seemingly driven largely by CMV exposure. The authors suggested that the approach could potentially be generalized to other disease states and immunological phenotypes. A total of fewer than 200 TCR beta chains were listed by the study as associated with cytomegalovirus. V-gene and J-gene trimming of TCR beta chains was associated with a missense DCLRE1C variant in a later genetic analysis, and the association was replicated in an independent cohort. Several of the top co-occurrence clusters appeared to be linked to parvovirus B19, influenza, CMV and Epstein-Barr virus, according to a later analysis. Linkage disequilibrium might explain the correlated functional status among segregating V segments, but an unknown experimental factor could not be ruled out. Assigning TCR associations to individual alleles was difficult when HLA alleles, especially DR and DQ, strongly co-occurred. A further reported finding was that TCR beta sequences accurately predicted the HLA-A and HLA-B alleles for most subjects in the first cohort. A later genetic analysis reported fewer N-insertions in productive TCRs among donors in an Asian-associated ancestry cluster than the approximately 700-donor mean. The cohort was sequenced for TCR beta chains only, and without alpha or paired-chain data the features that could be detected were limited. Specific HLA alleles were associated with 15,000 to 20,000 TCR beta sequences at a false discovery rate of 0.05 in a later analysis. While some public TCRs were present in many individuals, most TCR sequences turned up only very rarely across donors. A cluster of highly shared sequence variants was judged likely to represent a technical artifact of the sequencing pipeline. Because counts were too low, 15 to 20 rarely observed V segments, including chromosome 9 orphons, were excluded from the earlier analysis of some 540 of the donors. Broadly in line with IMGT annotations, most TCR beta V segments showed up in productive rearrangements about 87% or about 30% of the time in an earlier analysis of some 590 of the donors. Cytomegalovirus status was reported to be diagnosed by the classifier with high specificity and sensitivity in both the original and validation cohorts. The presence/absence analyses assumed that sequencing depth was roughly uniform across donors, and that assumption may not be true. CMV serostatus was the only immune exposure information available for the cohort.

This clone was detected only once. The clone's antigen remains unknown. No per-base quality is available; no much larger clone lies one base away. The CDR3 runs 14 residues from the cysteine to the phenylalanine. The kept DNA is CDR3 alone, 42 bases in frame from the first base. From V the trimming removes 6 bases and from J it removes 6 bases, while the gene matches leave 6 bases of the junction unaccounted for. Based on the germline V gene, the CDR1 and CDR2 sequences are MNHNS and SASEGT. The cohort consisted of fewer than 700 healthy bone marrow donors. At the time of sampling, all cohort members were nominally healthy, though unrecorded immune exposures were likely present. The donor was CMV seronegative and was included in the group of a few hundred seronegative cohort members. A peripheral blood sample was collected from each donor, and TCR beta sequencing was performed on peripheral blood mononuclear cells. Genomic DNA was extracted from the blood cell samples with the Qiagen DNeasy Blood Extraction Kit.

Library generation was performed with the immunoSEQ multiplex PCR assay. For the multiplex PCR, a mixture combining 60 forward primers for TCR Vbeta segments and 13 reverse primers for TCR Jbeta segments was used. A multiplex PCR assay on genomic DNA amplified the CDR3 region of rearranged TCR beta genes. On the Illumina HiSeq System, the amplified TCR beta libraries were sequenced as 87-base-pair reads. On the study's bioinformatics: A later analysis counted tens of millions of unique TCR beta chains across the approximately 700 repertoires, and some 11 million of these chains were shared by at least two donors. Raw reads were error-corrected and collapsed into unique sequences by a nearest-neighbor algorithm in which closely related sequences were merged to remove PCR and sequencing errors. Alignment of CDR3 sequences to IMGT reference sequences was used to assign V, D and J gene segments. For a sequence to be retained, a match of at least six nucleotides to both a V gene segment and a J gene segment was required. Rearrangements were classified as productive when the CDR3 lacked stop codons and remained in frame with V and J, and all other rearrangements were classified as non-productive. CDR3 was defined by IMGT convention, running from the second conserved V-encoded cysteine to the conserved J-encoded phenylalanine. The earlier analysis of about 590 of the donors excluded sequences that lacked an unambiguous match to a single V gene segment. In an earlier analysis of 450 to 700 of the donors, V segments were called functional above 56.7% productive rearrangements and were called segregating when the between-donor standard deviation exceeded 5%. To diagnose cytomegalovirus status from the catalog of TCR beta chain sequences, a statistical classification framework was built. In a later analysis, V and J genes were assigned by comparing TCR nucleotide sequences against IMGT/GENE-DB human TR gene sequences. The TCRdist pipeline was used in a later analysis to assign CDR3 sequences and most-parsimonious VDJ recombination scenarios. In a later analysis, every TCR beta chain was defined by the combination of its CDR3 amino acid sequence and its V-gene family, and reads without a unique V-gene family were dropped. As a way to deal with suspected cross-contamination and a sequencing artifact, a later analysis dropped hundreds of nucleotide sequences that were highly shared and had low generation probability. For each public chain, a later analysis derived a clonal expansion index from normalized ranks of inferred template counts within each repertoire. In a later analysis, generation probabilities were computed with a VDJ recombination model fitted to out-of-frame rearrangements, and the resulting probabilities were checked against IGoR. A later analysis scored TCR-TCR, TCR-HLA and TCR-CMV co-occurrence with hypergeometric tests, applying a repertoire-size bias correction to TCR pairs. In a later analysis, false discovery rates were estimated by permuting HLA or CMV assignments 20 times. A later analysis grouped co-occurring TCRs with DBSCAN, adding TCRdist sequence similarity when clustering within HLA-allele-positive subsets. For co-occurrence clustering, repertoires with fewer than 30,000 or more than 120,000 public chains were excluded, along with roughly 5 repertoires with anomalous nucleotide sharing. What TCRdb holds here is the immuneACCESS table cut down to in-frame rearrangements. Part of the clones is not present; checked against another copy, under half of the missing clones reflect an unresolved V gene, and the others are unexplained. V and J calls and clone size are those listed in that table; D and trimming were worked out from the DNA. The sample yields around 300,000 clones; around 66% were counted once. Jointly, the top ten make up approximately 2.3% of the sample.

The TCR sequence derives from a female donor in good health and CMV-seronegative. Sequenced: PBMCs. The V gene is TRBV6-1 and the J gene is TRBJ1-5; 9 middle bases align to TRBD1. The bases read TGTGCCAGCAGCCAGGACAGGGGTCGTCAGCCCCAGCATTTT. Translated, this gives CASSQDRGRQPQHF.